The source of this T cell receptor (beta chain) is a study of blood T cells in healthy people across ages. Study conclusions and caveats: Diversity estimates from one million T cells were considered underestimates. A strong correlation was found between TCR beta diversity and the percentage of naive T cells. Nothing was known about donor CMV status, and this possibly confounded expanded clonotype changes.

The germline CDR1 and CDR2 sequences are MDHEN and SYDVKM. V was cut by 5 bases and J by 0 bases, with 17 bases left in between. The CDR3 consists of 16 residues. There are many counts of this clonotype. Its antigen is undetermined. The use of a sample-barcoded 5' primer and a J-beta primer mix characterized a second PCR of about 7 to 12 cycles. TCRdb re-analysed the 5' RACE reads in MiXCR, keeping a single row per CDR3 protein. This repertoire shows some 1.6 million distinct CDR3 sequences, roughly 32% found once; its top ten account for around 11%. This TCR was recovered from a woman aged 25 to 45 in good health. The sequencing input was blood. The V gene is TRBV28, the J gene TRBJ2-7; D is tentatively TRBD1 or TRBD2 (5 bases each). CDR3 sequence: CASSPIEPGTSYEQYF. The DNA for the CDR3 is TGTGCCAGCAGTCCGATAGAGCCAGGGACCTCCTACGAGCAGTACTTC. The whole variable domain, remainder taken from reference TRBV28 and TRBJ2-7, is DVKVTQSSRYLVKRTGEKVFLECVQDMDHENMFWYRQDPGLGLRLIYFSYDVKMKEKGDIPEGYSVSREKKERFSLILESASTNQTSMYLCASSPIEPGTSYEQYFGPGTRLTVT.